This T cell receptor beta chain is from a study of T cells in Graves' hyperthyroidism and ophthalmopathy (dated by TCRdb to the late 2010s). Broadly, across the study: Peripheral blood was sampled at the time of initial diagnosis, prior to any treatment. TCR V-J signatures able to tell the groups apart were searched for in a discovery cohort of approximately 95 patients, of whom about 40 had Graves' ophthalmopathy and about 55 had stable Graves' hyperthyroidism. After sampling, hyperthyroidism patients received methimazole starting at 30 mg daily, and ophthalmopathy patients received high-dose intravenous methylprednisolone. In more than five Graves' hyperthyroidism patients, the study also compared T-cell repertoires from thyroid tissue with T-cell repertoires from blood. Prospective prediction of ophthalmopathy was tested in an independent validation cohort consisting of 18 hyperthyroidism patients and some 15 patients who later progressed to ophthalmopathy. The 75 to 100 discovery patients were randomly split 7:3 into training and test sets. TCR Vbeta CDR3 sequencing of roughly 140 peripheral blood samples (fewer than 45 ophthalmopathy, 75 or so hyperthyroidism and roughly 17 progressor patients) is reported in the paper.

Comment on this clonotype: Its antigen target is currently unknown. Within one base of it there is no much larger clone, and no base qualities were kept.

The TCR beta CDR3 regions were amplified from RNA transcripts. A first-round RT-PCR of the TCR CDR3 used the HTBI primer set with the Qiagen OneStep RT-PCR kit. Libraries were constructed in a second round of multiplex PCR, after which size selection and purification were carried out. The libraries were sequenced on an Illumina HiSeq2000 using paired-end 100 bp reads. Per the authors' processing: SOAPnuke was used to process the raw data, with reads discarded if the reads contained adapters or uncalled bases, had a mean Phred below 15, or lacked an exact constant-primer or identifier match. High-quality paired reads were merged using COPE v1.2.5, and each unique nucleotide sequence was defined as a clonotype. MiTCR v1.1 was used to align clonotypes to the IMGT TRBV, TRBD and TRBJ reference segments. Analysis was restricted to V-J combinations with a frequency above 0.0001, which covered 99.2% of repertoires. The TCS score was defined as F50 (clonal expansion) divided by E x V (chaos), with BLOSUM62-based TCRdist calculated between CDR3 peptides within each V-J. Welch's t-statistics and random forest reduced just over 500 V-J features to fewer than 15, which were used in a naive Bayes classifier (R e1071). TCRdb passed the public sequencing reads through fastp at Q25 and MiXCR, retaining productive beta sequences. For every CDR3 protein sequence, its rows merge into one entry that carries the most common genes and DNA. The V and J calls and clone size are TCRdb's, not the authors'. In this sample the table shows 300,000 to 400,000 distinct CDR3 sequences, roughly 15% of which occur a single time. The ten largest clones take up about 19% of the sample.

Trimming takes 6 bases from V and 7 bases from J, and the germline ends sit 13 bases apart. The CDR3 covers 14 residues, taking in both the cysteine and the phenylalanine. The sequence is cut down to CDR3 DNA, 42 bases in frame from base 1. Via the germline V gene (reference sequence), CDR1 is LGHDT and CDR2 YNNKEL. In the ophthalmopathy patients, disease was moderately to severely active, with a Clinical Activity Score of 3 or more, a NOSPECS grade of 4 or more, and a duration of less than 3 months. Exclusion was applied to patients with uncontrolled infections, other autoimmune diseases, pregnancy or lactation. Diagnoses were based on clinical symptoms, serum thyroxine and TRAb, thyroid ultrasound and orbital computed tomography. Ficoll-Paque density gradient centrifugation was used to isolate PBMCs from approximately 11 ml of fresh peripheral blood. Total RNA was extracted with Trizol reagent, and quality was checked on an Agilent 2100 Bioanalyzer.

General findings and caveats noted by the study authors: A 13 V-J signature model separated ophthalmopathy from stable hyperthyroidism, with 87.88% sensitivity and roughly 81% specificity in cross-validation and 80%/75% in testing. Sample size was not statistically predetermined, and blinding of investigators to group allocation was not performed. Most expanded thyroid clonotypes (frequency above 0.001) were also detected in blood, a finding suggesting that blood repertoires may reflect thyroid immune responses. In validation, the model predicted progression to ophthalmopathy with roughly 66% sensitivity and 72% to 85% specificity, a median of 6.5 months before onset.

The sequence derives from a woman younger than 45 with Graves' ophthalmopathy. The source material was blood. Rearrangement joined TRBV3-1 to TRBJ1-6, with an unclear D gene assignment. The DNA is as follows: TGTGCCAGCAGAGATCGGGAACCGAATTCACCCCTCCACTTT. It translates to CASRDREPNSPLHF.